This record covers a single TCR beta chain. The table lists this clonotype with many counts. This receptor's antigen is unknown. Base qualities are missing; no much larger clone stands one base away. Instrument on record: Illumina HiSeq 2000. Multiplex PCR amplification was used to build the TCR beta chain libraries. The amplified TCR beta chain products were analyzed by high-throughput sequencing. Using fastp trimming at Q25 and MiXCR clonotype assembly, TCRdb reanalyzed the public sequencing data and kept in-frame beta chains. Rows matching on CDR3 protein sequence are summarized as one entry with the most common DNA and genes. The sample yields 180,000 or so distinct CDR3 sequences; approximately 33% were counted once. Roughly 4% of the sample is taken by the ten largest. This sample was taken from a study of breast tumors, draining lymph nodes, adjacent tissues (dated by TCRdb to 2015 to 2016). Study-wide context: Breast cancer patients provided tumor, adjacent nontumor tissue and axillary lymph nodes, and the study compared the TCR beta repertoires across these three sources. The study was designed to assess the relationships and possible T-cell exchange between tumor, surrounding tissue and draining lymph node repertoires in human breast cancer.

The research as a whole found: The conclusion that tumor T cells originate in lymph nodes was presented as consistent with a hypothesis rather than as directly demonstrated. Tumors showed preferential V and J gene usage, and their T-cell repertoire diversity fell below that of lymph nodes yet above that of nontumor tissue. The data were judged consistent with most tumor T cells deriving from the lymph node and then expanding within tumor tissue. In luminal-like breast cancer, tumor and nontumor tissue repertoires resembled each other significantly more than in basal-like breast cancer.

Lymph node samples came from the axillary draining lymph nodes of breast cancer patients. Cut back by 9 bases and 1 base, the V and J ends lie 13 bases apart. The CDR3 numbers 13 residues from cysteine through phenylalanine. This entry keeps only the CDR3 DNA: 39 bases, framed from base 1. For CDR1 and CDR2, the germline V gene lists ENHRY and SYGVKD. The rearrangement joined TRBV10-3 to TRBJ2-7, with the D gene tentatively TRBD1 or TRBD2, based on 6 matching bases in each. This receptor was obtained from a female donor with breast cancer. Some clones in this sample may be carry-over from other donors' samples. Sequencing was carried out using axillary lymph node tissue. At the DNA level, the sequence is TGTGCCATATCGGAGGGGGAATCCTACGAGCAGTACTTC. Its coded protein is CAISEGESYEQYF.